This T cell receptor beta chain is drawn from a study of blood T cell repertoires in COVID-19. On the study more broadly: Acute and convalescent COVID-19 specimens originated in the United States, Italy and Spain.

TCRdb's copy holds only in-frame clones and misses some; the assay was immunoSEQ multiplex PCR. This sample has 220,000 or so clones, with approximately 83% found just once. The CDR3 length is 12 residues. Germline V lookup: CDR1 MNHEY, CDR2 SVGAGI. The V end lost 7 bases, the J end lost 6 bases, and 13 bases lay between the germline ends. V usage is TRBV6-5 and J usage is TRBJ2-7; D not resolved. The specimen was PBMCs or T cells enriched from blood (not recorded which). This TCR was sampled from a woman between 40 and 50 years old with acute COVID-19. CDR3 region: CASTTPSFEQYF. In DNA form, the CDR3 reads TGTGCCAGCACTACCCCCTCTTTCGAGCAGTACTTC.